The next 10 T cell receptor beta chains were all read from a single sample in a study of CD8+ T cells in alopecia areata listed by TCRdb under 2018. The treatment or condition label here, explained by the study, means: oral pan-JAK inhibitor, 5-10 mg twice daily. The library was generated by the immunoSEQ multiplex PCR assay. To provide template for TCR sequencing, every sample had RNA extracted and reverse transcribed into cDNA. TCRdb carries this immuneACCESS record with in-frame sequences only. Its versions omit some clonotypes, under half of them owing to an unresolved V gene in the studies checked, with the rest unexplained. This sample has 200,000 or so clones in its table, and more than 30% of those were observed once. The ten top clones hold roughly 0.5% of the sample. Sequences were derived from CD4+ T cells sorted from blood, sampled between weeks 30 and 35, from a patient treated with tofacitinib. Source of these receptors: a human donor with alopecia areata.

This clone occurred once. This chain's CDR3 is CASSSFRAGANVLTF. The CDR3 nucleotides are TGCGCCAGCAGCTCATTCAGGGCTGGGGCCAACGTCCTGACTTTC. V and J are TRBV5-1 and TRBJ2-6; D is perhaps TRBD1 (5 bases). The CDR3 length is 15 residues. V lost 3 bases and J 2 bases, leaving 9 bases between the germline ends. CDR1 is SGHRS, CDR2 YFSETQ, per germline. The entire variable domain, with the rest obtained from reference TRBV5-1 and TRBJ2-6, is as follows: KAGVTQTPRYLIKTRGQQVTLSCSPISGHRSVSWYQQTPGQGLQFLFEYFSETQRNKGNFPGRFSGRQFSNSRSEMNVSTLELGDSALYLCASSSFRAGANVLTFGAGSRLTVL.

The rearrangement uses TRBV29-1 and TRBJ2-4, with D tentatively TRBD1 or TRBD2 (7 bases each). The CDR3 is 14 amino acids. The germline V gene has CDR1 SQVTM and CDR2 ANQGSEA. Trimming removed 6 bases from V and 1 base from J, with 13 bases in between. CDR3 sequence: CSVQGRVAKNIQYF. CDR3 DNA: TGCAGCGTACAGGGGAGGGTGGCCAAAAACATTCAGTACTTC.

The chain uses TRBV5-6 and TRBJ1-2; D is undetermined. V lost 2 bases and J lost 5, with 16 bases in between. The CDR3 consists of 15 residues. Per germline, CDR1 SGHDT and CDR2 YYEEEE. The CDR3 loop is CASSFAQAPIYGYTF. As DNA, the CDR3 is TGTGCCAGCAGCTTTGCGCAGGCCCCTATATATGGCTACACCTTC.

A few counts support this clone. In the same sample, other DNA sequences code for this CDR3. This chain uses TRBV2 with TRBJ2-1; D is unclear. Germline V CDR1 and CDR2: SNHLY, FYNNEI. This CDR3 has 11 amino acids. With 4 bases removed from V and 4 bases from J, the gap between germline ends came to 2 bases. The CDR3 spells CASSVYNEQFF. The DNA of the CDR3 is TGTGCCAGCAGTGTATACAATGAGCAGTTCTTC.

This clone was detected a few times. This CDR3 is CASSPGPNEKLFF. DNA for the CDR3: TGTGCCAGCAGCCCGGGGCCCAATGAAAAACTGTTTTTT. The V gene is TRBV5-8, the J gene TRBJ1-4; weak D call: TRBD1 (5 bases). Germline CDR1 is SGHTS and CDR2 is YDEGEE. The CDR3 has 13 amino acids. The V gene lost 4 bases and the J gene lost 5 bases, with 9 bases spanning the gap.

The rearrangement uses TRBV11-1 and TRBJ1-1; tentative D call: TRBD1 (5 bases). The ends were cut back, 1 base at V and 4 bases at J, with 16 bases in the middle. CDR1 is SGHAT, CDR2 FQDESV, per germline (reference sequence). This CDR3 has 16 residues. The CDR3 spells CASSLGQFGGGTEAFF. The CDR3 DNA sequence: TGTGCCAGCAGCTTAGGTCAGTTCGGCGGGGGCACTGAAGCTTTCTTT.

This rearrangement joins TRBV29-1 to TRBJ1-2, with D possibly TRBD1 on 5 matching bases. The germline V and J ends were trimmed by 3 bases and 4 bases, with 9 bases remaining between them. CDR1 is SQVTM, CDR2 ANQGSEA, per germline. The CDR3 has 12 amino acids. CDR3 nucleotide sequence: TGCAGCGTTGATCCCGACAGCTATGGCTACACCTTC. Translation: CSVDPDSYGYTF.

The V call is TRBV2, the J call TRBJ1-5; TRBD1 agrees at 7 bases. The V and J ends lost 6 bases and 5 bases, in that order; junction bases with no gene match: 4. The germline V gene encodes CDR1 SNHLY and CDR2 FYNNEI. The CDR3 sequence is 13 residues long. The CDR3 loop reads CASSLGGYQPQHF. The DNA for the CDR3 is TGTGCCAGCAGCCTAGGGGGCTATCAGCCCCAGCATTTT.

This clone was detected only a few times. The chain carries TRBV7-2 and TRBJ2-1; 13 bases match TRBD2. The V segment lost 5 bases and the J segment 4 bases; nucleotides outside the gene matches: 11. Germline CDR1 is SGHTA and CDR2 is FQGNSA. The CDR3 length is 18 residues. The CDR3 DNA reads TGTGCCAGCAGCCCCCCCCAAGGACTAGCGGGAGCGTACAATGAGCAGTTCTTC. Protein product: CASSPPQGLAGAYNEQFF.

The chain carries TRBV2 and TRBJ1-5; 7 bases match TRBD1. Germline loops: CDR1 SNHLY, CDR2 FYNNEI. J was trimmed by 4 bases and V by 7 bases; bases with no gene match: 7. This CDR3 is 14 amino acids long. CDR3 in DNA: TGTGCCAGCATGAGACAGGGCAGTAATCAGCCCCAGCATTTT. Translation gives CASMRQGSNQPQHF.